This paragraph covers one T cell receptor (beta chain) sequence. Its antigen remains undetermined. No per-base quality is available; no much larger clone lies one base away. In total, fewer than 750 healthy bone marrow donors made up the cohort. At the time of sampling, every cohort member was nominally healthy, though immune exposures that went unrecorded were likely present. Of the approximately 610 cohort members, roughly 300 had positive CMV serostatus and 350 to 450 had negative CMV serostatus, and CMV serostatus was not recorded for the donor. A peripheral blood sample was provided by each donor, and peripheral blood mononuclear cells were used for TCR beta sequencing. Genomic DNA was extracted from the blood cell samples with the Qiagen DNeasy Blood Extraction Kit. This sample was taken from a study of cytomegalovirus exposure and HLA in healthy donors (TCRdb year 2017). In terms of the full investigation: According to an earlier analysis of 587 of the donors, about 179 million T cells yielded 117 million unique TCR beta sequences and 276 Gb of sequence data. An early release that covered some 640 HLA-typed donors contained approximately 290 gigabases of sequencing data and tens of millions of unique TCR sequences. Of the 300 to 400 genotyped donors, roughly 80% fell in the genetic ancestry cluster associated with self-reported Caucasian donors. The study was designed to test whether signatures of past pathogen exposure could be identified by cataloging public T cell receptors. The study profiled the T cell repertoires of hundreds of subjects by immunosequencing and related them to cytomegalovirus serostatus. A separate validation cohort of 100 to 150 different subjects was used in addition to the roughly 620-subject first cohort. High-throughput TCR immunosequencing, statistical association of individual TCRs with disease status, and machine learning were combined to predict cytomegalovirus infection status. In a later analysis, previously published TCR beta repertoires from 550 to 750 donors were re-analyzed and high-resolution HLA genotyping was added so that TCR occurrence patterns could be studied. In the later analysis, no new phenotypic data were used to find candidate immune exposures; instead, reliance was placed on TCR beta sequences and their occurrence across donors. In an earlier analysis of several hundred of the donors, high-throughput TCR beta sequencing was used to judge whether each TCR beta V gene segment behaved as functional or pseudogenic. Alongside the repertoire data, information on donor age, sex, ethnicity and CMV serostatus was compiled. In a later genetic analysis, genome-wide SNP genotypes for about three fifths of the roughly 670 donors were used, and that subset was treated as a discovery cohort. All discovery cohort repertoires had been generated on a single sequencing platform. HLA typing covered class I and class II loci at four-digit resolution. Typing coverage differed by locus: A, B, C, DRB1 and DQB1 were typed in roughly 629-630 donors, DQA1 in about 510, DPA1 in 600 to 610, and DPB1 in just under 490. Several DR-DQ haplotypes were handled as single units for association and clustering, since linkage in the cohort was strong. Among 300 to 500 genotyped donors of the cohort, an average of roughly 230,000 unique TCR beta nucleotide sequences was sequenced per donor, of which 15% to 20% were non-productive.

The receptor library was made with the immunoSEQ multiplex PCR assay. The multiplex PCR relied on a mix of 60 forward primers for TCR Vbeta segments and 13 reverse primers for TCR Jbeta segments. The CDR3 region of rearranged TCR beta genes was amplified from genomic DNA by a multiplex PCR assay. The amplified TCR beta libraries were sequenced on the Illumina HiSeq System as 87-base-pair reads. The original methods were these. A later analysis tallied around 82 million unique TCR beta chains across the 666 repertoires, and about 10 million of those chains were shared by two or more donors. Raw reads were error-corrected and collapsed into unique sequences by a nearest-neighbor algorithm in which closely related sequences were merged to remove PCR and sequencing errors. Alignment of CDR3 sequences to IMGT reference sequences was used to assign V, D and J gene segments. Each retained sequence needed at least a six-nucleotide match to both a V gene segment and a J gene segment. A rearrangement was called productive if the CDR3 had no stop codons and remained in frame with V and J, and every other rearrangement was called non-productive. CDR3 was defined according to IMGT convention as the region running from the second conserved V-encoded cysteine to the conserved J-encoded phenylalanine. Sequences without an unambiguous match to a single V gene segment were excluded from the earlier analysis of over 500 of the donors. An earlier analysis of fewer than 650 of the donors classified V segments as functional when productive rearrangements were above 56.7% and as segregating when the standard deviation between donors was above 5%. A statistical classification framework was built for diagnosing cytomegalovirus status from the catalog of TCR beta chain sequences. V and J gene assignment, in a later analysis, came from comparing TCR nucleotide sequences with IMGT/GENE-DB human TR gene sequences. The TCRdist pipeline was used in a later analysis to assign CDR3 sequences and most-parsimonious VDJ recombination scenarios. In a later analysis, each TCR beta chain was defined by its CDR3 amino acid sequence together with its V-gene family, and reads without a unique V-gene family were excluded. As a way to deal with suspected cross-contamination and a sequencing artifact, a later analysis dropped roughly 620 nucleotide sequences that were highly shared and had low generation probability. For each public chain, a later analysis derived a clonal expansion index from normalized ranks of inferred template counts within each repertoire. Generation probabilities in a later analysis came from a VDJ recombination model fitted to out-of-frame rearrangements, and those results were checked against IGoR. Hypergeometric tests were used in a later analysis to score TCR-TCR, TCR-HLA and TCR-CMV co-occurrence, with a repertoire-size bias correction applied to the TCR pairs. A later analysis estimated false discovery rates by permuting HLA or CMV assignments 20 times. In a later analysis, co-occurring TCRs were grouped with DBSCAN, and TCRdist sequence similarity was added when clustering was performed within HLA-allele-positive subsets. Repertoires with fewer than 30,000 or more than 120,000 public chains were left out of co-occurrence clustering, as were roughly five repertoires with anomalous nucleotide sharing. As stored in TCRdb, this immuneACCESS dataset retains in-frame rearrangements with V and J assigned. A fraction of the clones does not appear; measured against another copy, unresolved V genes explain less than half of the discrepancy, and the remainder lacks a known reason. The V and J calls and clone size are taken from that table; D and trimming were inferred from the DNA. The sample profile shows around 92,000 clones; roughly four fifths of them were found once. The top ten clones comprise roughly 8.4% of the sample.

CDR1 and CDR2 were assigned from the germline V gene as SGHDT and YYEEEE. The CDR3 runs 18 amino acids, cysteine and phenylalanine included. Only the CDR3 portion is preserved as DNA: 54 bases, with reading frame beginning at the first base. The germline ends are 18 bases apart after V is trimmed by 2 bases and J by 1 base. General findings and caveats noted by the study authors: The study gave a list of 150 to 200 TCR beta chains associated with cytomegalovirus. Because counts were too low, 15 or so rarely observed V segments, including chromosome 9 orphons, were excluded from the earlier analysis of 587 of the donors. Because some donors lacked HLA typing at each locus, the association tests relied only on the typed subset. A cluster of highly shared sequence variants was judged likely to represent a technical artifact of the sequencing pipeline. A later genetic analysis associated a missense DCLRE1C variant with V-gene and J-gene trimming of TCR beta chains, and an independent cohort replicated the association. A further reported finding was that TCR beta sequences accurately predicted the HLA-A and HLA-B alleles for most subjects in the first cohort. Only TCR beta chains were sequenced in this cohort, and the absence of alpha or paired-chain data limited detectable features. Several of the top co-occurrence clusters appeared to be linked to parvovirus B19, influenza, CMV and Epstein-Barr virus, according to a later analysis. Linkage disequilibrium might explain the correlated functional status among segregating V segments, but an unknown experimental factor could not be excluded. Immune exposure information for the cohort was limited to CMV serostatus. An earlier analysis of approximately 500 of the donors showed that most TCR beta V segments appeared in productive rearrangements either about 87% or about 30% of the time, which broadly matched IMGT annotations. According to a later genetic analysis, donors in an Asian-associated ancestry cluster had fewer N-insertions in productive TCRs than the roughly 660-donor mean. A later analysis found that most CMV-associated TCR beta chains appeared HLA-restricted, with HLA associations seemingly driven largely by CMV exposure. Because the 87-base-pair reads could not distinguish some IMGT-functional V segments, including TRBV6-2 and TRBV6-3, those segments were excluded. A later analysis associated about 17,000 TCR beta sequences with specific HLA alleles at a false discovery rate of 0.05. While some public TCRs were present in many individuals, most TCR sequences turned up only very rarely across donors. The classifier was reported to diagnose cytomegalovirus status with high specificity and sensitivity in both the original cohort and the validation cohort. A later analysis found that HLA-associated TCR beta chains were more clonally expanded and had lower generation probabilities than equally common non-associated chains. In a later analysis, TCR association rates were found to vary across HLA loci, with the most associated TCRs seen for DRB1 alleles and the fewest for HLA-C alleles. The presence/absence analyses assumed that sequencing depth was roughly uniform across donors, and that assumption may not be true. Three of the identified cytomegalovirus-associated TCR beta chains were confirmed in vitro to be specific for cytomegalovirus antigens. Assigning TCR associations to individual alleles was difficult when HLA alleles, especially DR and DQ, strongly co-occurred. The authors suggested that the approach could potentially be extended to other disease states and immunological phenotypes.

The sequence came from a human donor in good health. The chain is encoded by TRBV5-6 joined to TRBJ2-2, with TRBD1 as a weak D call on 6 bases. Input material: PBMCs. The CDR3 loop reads CASSFFSVGTQNTGELFF. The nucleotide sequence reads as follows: TGTGCCAGCAGCTTCTTCTCCGTCGGGACACAGAACACCGGGGAGCTGTTTTTT.